The entry below gives a single TCR beta chain sequence along with its context. Its specificity is unknown. The data were taken from a study of CD8 T cells in ankylosing spondylitis. Study results and limitations: Matched ankylosing spondylitis synovial fluid reportedly showed significant enrichment of disease-linked clones. Seemingly characteristic of ankylosing spondylitis blood was a TCR beta motif consisting of about 8 highly homologous variants.

V was cut by 5 bases and J by 4 bases, with 15 bases left in between. CDR1 SEHNR and CDR2 FQNEAQ come from the germline V gene (reference sequence). The CDR3 totals 14 residues. Molecular-barcoded quantitative 5'-RACE produced these TCR beta libraries. TCRdb processed the 5' RACE reads anew with MiXCR; each CDR3 protein has one entry. The table shows about 540,000 distinct CDR3 sequences, with roughly 12% occurring only once. The rearrangement links TRBV7-9 to TRBJ2-7, with a possible D match to TRBD2 (7 bases). This clonotype was obtained from a male donor with ankylosing spondylitis. The sequenced material came from blood, either unsorted or a sorted T cell fraction (not recorded which). For the CDR3, the DNA is TGTGCCAGCAGCCCACGGGGGGCGTCTTACGAGCAGTACTTC. Translation gives CASSPRGASYEQYF.